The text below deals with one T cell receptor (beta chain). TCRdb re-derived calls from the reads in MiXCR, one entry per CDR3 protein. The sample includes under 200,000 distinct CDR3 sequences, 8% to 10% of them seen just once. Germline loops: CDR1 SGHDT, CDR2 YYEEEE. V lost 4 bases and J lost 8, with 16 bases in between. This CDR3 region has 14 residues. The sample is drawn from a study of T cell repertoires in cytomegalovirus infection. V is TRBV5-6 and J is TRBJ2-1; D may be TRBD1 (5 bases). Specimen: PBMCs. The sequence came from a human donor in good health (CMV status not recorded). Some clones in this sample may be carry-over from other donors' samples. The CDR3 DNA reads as TGTGCCAGCAGCCTCGGGCTGACAGTGCATGAGCAGTTCTTC. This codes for CASSLGLTVHEQFF.